This TCR beta chain was found in a study of blood T cells in healthy people across ages. This clonotype was picked up many times. What it binds is unknown. Next came a second PCR, run for about 6 to 12 cycles, which used a sample-barcoded 5' primer along with a J-beta primer mix. MiXCR was run by TCRdb on the 5' RACE reads, yielding one entry per CDR3 protein. In the table there are roughly 700,000 distinct CDR3 sequences, roughly 32% of which are singletons. CDR3 length equals 12 residues. Trimming cost V 3 bases and J 10 bases, with 10 bases left between them. Germline CDR1 SEHNR, CDR2 FQNEAQ (reference sequence). Study outcomes and limitations: A strong correlation was found between TCR beta diversity and the percentage of naive T cells. Unsorted PBMC material precluded a definitive naive versus antigen-experienced comparison. Naive CD4+ cells and diversity were both higher in long-lived donors than in aged donors.

The origin of this receptor is an elderly woman in good health. Sequenced input: blood. This chain connects TRBV7-9 to TRBJ1-5, with D unresolved. CDR3 residues: CASSLDDRPQHF. CDR3 sequence (DNA): TGTGCCAGCAGCTTGGATGATCGCCCCCAGCATTTT.